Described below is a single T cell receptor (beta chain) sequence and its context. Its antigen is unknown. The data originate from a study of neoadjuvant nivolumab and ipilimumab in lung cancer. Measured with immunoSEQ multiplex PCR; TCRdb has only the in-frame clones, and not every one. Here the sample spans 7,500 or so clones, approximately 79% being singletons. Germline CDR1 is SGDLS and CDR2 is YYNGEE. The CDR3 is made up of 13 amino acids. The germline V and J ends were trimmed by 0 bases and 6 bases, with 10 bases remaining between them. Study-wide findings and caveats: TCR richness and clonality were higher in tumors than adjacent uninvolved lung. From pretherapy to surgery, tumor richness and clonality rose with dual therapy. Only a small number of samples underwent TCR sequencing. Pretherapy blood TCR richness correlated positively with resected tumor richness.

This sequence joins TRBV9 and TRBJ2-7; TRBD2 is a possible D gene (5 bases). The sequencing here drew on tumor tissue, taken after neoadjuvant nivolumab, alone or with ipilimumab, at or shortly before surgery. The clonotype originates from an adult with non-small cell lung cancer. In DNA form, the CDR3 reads TGTGCCAGCAGCGTAGTAGCCCGGGGCGAGCAGTACTTC. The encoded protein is CASSVVARGEQYF.